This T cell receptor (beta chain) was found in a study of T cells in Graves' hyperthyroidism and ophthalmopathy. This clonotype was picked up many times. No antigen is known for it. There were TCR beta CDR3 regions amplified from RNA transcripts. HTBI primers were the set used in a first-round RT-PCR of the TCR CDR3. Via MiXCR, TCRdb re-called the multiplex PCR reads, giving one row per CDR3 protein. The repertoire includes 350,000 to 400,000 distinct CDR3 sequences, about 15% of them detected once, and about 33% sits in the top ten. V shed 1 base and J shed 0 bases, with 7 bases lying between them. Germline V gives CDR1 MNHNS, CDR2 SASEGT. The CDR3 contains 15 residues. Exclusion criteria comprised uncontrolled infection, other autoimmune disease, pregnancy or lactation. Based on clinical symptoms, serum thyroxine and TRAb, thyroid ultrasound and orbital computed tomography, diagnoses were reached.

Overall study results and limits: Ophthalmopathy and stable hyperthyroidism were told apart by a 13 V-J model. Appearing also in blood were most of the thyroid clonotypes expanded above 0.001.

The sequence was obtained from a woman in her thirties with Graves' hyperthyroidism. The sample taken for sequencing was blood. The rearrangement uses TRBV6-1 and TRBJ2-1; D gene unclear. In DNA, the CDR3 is TGTGCCAGCAGTGAAGTTAAAAGCTCCTACAATGAGCAGTTCTTC. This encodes CASSEVKSSYNEQFF.